The TCR beta chain described here comes from a study of shared clonotypes between healthy human individuals. Assay used: immunoSEQ multiplex PCR; TCRdb lists only in-frame clones, some missing. Among roughly 640,000 clones listed, less than 98% were seen once. The germline CDR1 and CDR2 sequences are DFQATT and SNEGSKA (reference sequence). The CDR3 covers 11 residues. The V gene lost 7 bases and the J gene lost 4 bases, with 5 bases spanning the gap. The TCR sequence derives from a young woman in good health. Sequencing was done on a sample of naive CD4+ T cells sorted from blood. Sample subset: CD45RA+ positively selected. The J gene is TRBJ2-6, the V gene TRBV20-1; D is ambiguous. The CDR3 nucleotides read TGCAGTGGGCTAGGGGCCAACGTCCTGACTTTC. This sequence encodes CSGLGANVLTF.